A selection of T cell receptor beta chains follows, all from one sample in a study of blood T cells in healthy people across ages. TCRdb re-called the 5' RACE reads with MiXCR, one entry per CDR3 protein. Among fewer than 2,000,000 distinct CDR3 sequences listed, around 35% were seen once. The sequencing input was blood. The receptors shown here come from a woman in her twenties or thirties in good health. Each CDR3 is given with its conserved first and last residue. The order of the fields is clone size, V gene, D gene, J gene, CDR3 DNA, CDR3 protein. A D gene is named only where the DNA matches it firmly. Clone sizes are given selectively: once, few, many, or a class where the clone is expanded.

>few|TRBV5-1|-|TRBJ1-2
TGCGCCAGCAGCCCAACCGCCGGGGGATACTATGGCTACACCTTC
CASSPTAGGYYGYTF
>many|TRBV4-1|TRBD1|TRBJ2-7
TGCGCCAGCAGCGAGAGGTCACAGGGGAATGGTTACGAGCAGTACTTC
CASSERSQGNGYEQYF
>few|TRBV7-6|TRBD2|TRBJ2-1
TGTGCCAGCAGCAACATACCCGGGACTACACACAATGAGCAGTTCTTC
CASSNIPGTTHNEQFF
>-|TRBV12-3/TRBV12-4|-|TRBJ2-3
TGTGCCAGCAGTTTTCAGGACGCAAGCACAGATGCGCAGTATTTT
CASSFQDASTDAQYF
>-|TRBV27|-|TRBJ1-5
TGTGCCAGCAGTTTAGGGACGAGGAATCAGCCCCAGCATTTT
CASSLGTRNQPQHF
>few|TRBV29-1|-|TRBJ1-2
TGCAGCGTGAGGACAGAGGGTGCTGGCTACACCTTC
CSVRTEGAGYTF
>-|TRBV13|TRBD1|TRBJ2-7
TGTGCCAGCAGCCCCGAGGACAGGGGGAAGGACGAGCAGTACTTC
CASSPEDRGKDEQYF
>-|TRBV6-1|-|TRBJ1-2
TGTGCCAGCAGTGAGCATGGCAGGGCCTCCACCTTC
CASSEHGRASTF
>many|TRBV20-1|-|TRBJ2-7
TGCAGTGCTAGAGATCTCCGGACGATGGGATCCTACGAGCAGTACTTC
CSARDLRTMGSYEQYF
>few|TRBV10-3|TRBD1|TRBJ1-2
TGTGCCATCAGTGATGACAGGGCCTATGGCTACACCTTC
CAISDDRAYGYTF
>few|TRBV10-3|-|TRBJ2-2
TGTGCCATCCAGGCGGGCGGGAACACCGGGGAGCTGTTTTTT
CAIQAGGNTGELFF
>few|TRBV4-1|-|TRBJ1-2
TGCGCCAGCAGCCAAGATTTTGGGGCCCTACCCTCCTATAAAGGCTACACCTTC
CASSQDFGALPSYKGYTF
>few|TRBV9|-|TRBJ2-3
TGTGCCAGCAGCGTAGGCGAGGGAGATACGCAGTATTTT
CASSVGEGDTQYF
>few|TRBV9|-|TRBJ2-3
TGTGCCAGCAGCGAGCACCTAACCGGGATCACAGATACGCAGTATTTT
CASSEHLTGITDTQYF
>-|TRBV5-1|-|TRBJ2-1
TGCGCCAGCAGCTTCAACAGCGAGTACAATGAGCAGTTCTTC
CASSFNSEYNEQFF
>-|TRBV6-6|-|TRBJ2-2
TGTGCCAGCCTTCGCTCACTCAATTCTAACACCGGGGAGCTGTTTTTT
CASLRSLNSNTGELFF
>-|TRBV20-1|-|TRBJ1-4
TGCAGTGCTAGGCAGGATGCAACTAATGAAAAACTGTTTTTT
CSARQDATNEKLFF
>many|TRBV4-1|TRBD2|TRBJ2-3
TGCGCCAGCAGCCAAGAAGGTCCTAGCGGGTTCTCAGATACGCAGTATTTT
CASSQEGPSGFSDTQYF
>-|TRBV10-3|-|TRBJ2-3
TGTGCCATCAGTCAGAAGGGAGCCCCGGGCACAGATACGCAGTATTTT
CAISQKGAPGTDTQYF
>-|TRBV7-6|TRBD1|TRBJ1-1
TGTGCCAGCAGGCCAGGGGGCGCGGGATATACTGAAGCTTTCTTT
CASRPGGAGYTEAFF
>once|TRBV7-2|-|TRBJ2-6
TGTGCCAGCCTAACGACTGGGGCCAACGTCCTGACTTTC
CASLTTGANVLTF
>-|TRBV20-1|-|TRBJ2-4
TGCAGTGCTTGTGACCCGGCCAAAAACATTCAGTACTTC
CSACDPAKNIQYF
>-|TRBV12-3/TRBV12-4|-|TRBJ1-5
TGTGCCAGCAGTTTACTCAGTGATGGCAATCAGCCCCAGCATTTT
CASSLLSDGNQPQHF
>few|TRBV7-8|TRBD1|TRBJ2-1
TGTGCCAGCAGACACGACAGGGGGAGGTACAATGAGCAGTTCTTC
CASRHDRGRYNEQFF
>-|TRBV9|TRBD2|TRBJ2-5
TGTGCCAGCAGCGTGGCACTAGCGGAGACCCAGTACTTC
CASSVALAETQYF
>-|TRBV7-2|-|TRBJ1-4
TGTGCCACCAGAGCGGCGCCGGCAACTAATGAAAAACTGTTTTTT
CATRAAPATNEKLFF
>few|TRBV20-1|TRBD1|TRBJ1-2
TGCAGTGCTGTACAGGGGGCGCGGGGGAACTATGGCTACACCTTC
CSAVQGARGNYGYTF
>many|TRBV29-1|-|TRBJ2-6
TGCAGCGTTGCGGGCCGAGGGGTCTCTGGGGCCAACGTCCTGACTTTC
CSVAGRGVSGANVLTF
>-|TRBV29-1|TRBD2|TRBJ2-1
TGCAGCGGCGCCGGACTAGCGGGAGGTAGCTCCTACAATGAGCAGTTCTTC
CSGAGLAGGSSYNEQFF
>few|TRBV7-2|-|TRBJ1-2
TGTGCCAGCAGCTTATGGAGTGGGCAATCCTATGGCTACACCTTC
CASSLWSGQSYGYTF
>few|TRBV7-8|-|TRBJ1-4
TGTGCCAGCAGCTACTTCCCCGCGACAGGCCTTGAAAAACTGTTTTTT
CASSYFPATGLEKLFF
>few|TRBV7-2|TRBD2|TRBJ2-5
TGTGCCAGCAGCTTTGGTCCAGCGGGGGCCGGGGAGACCCAGTACTTC
CASSFGPAGAGETQYF
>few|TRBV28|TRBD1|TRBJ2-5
TGTGCCACCCTCGGGGACAGGGGGTCCCAAGAGACCCAGTACTTC
CATLGDRGSQETQYF
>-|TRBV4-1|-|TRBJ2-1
TGCGCCAGCAGCCGGAGCTTTTTATCAGGAGACAATGAGCAGTTCTTC
CASSRSFLSGDNEQFF
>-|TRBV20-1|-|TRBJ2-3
TGCAGTGCTAGGGTCCCTCCCGGTAAAGATACGCAGTATTTT
CSARVPPGKDTQYF
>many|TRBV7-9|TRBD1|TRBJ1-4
TGTGCCAGCAGCCGACAGGGCCTGAATGAAAAACTGTTTTTT
CASSRQGLNEKLFF
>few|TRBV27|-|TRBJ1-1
TGTGCCAGCAGTTTAATAGGGGGCACTGAAGCTTTCTTT
CASSLIGGTEAFF
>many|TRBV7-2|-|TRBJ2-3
TGTGCCAGCAGCTTACTGACAGCAACTAGCACAGATACGCAGTATTTT
CASSLLTATSTDTQYF
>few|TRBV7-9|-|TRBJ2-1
TGTGCCAGCAGCGCCCGGGTCGGGGTGTACCATGAGCAGTTCTTC
CASSARVGVYHEQFF
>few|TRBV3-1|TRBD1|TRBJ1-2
TGTGCCAGCAGCCCTCTGACAGGGGGTCGAGGCTACACCTTC
CASSPLTGGRGYTF
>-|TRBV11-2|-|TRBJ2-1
TGTGCCAGCAGCTTAGAGGGATGGGATGAGCAGTTCTTC
CASSLEGWDEQFF
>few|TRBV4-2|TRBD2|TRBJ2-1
TGTGCCAGCAGCCAAGAATGGCGGGGGGCCCGAAATGAGCAGTTCTTC
CASSQEWRGARNEQFF